This T cell receptor beta chain is drawn from a study of cytomegalovirus exposure and HLA in healthy donors. On the study more broadly: The same platform used for the approximately 670 first-cohort repertoires was also used for the 90 to 150 validation repertoires, as a later analysis reported.

Study findings and constraints: Later, an analysis found that TCR clusters from the first cohort tended to co-occur in the approximately 130 validation repertoires. There were around 160 TCR beta chains listed as cytomegalovirus-associated.

Remarks on this clone: Its antigen is not known.

Trimming took 5 bases from V and 5 from J; bases not matched to a gene: 10. The CDR3 is 16 residues long. Per germline, CDR1 LGHNA and CDR2 YNFKEQ. Measured with immunoSEQ multiplex PCR; TCRdb has only the in-frame clones, and not every one. This sample has 100,000 to 150,000 clones, with over 90% found just once. Donors were drawn from the 120-subject validation cohort, separate from the roughly 670-subject first cohort. The TCR was taken from a woman aged 18 to 35 in good health and CMV-seronegative. Sequencing used PBMCs. V gene TRBV4-2 combines with J gene TRBJ2-1, with TRBD2 matching 9 bases. CDR3 sequence reads: CASSAPGLALDNEQFF. The CDR3 DNA follows: TGTGCCAGCAGCGCGCCGGGACTAGCACTCGACAATGAGCAGTTCTTC.